This note documents a single T cell receptor beta chain sequence. Its matching antigen is unknown. Profiling relied on immunoSEQ multiplex PCR, and the TCRdb table lists in-frame clones only, not all of them. The sample carries approximately 14,000 clones, about four fifths recorded once. Germline values: CDR1 ENHRY, CDR2 SYGVKD. The CDR3 totals 12 residues. Trimming took off 9 bases at V and 2 bases at J, with 10 bases between the two ends. The data are from a study of immune evolution from preneoplasia to lung adenocarcinoma. General study findings and limits: Top clone share appeared to fall from AAH through AIS, MIA, adenocarcinoma.

Two lung cancer pathologists independently confirmed each histologic diagnosis. This rearrangement joins TRBV10-3 to TRBJ1-2, with TRBD1 as a possible D gene (6 bases). This receptor was obtained from a person aged 55-80 years with lung adenocarcinoma. The sample comprised FFPE minimally invasive lung adenocarcinoma tissue. The CDR3 nucleotides read TGTGCCATACTACAGGGCAACTATGGCTACACCTTC. Amino acids: CAILQGNYGYTF.